The 15 T cell receptor beta chains below were found in one sample sequenced in a study of T cell responses to AZD1222 COVID-19 vaccine. Clones were sequenced by immunoSEQ multiplex PCR, and TCRdb holds only the in-frame ones, with some missing. The sample lists 130,000 to 150,000 clones, about nine tenths occurring once. The sample was peripheral blood, taken on day 0 of AZD1222 vaccination. The source is an adult in good health.

The V gene is TRBV5-8, the J gene TRBJ1-5; no clear D gene. Trimming removed 3 bases from V and 7 bases from J, with 5 bases in between. Germline V CDR1 and CDR2: SGHTS, YDEGEE. This CDR3 has 11 residues. DNA of the CDR3: TGTGCCAGCAGCTCGGTCCAGCCCCAGCATTTT. Translation: CASSSVQPQHF.

Only a few counts were recorded for this clone. This chain joins TRBV19 and TRBJ1-5, with no clear D. The V and J ends lost 3 bases and 3 bases respectively, with 12 bases between them. Germline loops: CDR1 LNHDA, CDR2 SQIVND (reference sequence). The CDR3 length is 15 residues. CDR3 sequence reads: CASSIGRRPNQPQHF. The CDR3 DNA is TGTGCCAGTAGTATCGGGCGGAGACCCAATCAGCCCCAGCATTTT.

The CDR3 sequence is CASSLSAGGLETQYF. DNA for the CDR3: TGTGCCAGCAGCTTATCGGCAGGGGGCCTAGAGACCCAGTACTTC. The chain is built from TRBV7-9 and TRBJ2-5, with 8 nucleotides matching TRBD1. This CDR3 has 15 residues. The V gene's germline CDR1 is SEHNR and CDR2 FQNEAQ (reference sequence). Trimming at V came to 2 bases and at J to 4 bases, leaving 6 bases not matched to a gene.

V and J are TRBV9 and TRBJ1-6; possible D gene TRBD1, 5 bases. CDR3 length equals 14 residues. Germline V CDR1 and CDR2: SGDLS, YYNGEE. V was trimmed by 4 bases and J by 13 bases, leaving 18 bases between them. CDR3 bases: TGTGCCAGCAGCCTCCGTGGGACGGCGGTCCCCCTCCACTTT. As protein: CASSLRGTAVPLHF. The entire variable domain, with the rest obtained from reference TRBV9 and TRBJ1-6, is as follows: DSGVTQTPKHLITATGQRVTLRCSPRSGDLSVYWYQQSLDQGLQFLIQYYNGEERAKGNILERFSAQQFPDLHSELNLSSLELGDSALYFCASSLRGTAVPLHFGNGTRLTVT.

The rearrangement uses TRBV29-1 and TRBJ2-5, with TRBD2 matching 15 bases. This CDR3 comprises 17 residues. Germline assignment: CDR1 SQVTM and CDR2 ANQGSEA. The V segment lost 3 bases and the J segment 0 bases; nucleotides outside the gene matches: 5. CDR3 sequence (DNA): TGCAGCGTTGATCGGGGACTAGCGGGGGGCAACCAAGAGACCCAGTACTTC. Residues: CSVDRGLAGGNQETQYF.

This rearrangement joins TRBV5-1 to TRBJ2-3; 8 bases agree with TRBD1. Germline CDR1 is SGHRS and CDR2 is YFSETQ. This CDR3 has 14 amino acids. The J segment lost 1 base and the V segment lost 4 bases, leaving 2 bases of the junction unmatched. The chain's CDR3 is CASSRGQGTDTQYF. CDR3 DNA sequence: TGCGCCAGCAGCAGGGGACAGGGCACAGATACGCAGTATTTT.

The chain combines TRBV19 with TRBJ1-5, with D perhaps matching TRBD1 (6 bases). Germline values: CDR1 LNHDA, CDR2 SQIVND (reference sequence). This CDR3 spans 15 amino acids. Trimming removed 7 bases at V and 5 bases at J, with 18 bases between. CDR3 sequence: CASTFRGARDQPQHF. The CDR3, as DNA: TGTGCCAGTACGTTTCGGGGGGCGAGGGATCAGCCCCAGCATTTT.

This clone was detected only once. CDR3: CASMLSSYNEQFF. The CDR3 DNA reads as TGTGCCAGTATGCTTTCCTCCTACAATGAGCAGTTCTTC. This chain connects TRBV12-3 or TRBV12-4 to TRBJ2-1; D gene unclear. V lost 9 bases and J lost 0, with 9 bases in between. The CDR3 extends over 13 amino acids.

This clone was seen a handful of times. The chain couples TRBV6-5 to TRBJ2-5; D unresolved. The CDR3 length is 12 residues. The germline V gene encodes CDR1 MNHEY and CDR2 SVGAGI. Trimming shortened V by 5 bases and J by 1 base, and 5 bases separated the two germline ends. CDR3 nucleotides: TGTGCCAGCAGTCAGTTCCAAGAGACCCAGTACTTC. Translating gives CASSQFQETQYF.

The rearrangement uses TRBV2 and TRBJ2-3; TRBD2 might be the D (5 bases). Germline CDR1 SNHLY, CDR2 FYNNEI. CDR3 length equals 13 residues. V was pared by 6 bases and J by 5 bases, with 12 bases between. The CDR3 sequence: CASRDSPGDTQYF. As DNA, the CDR3 is TGTGCCAGCAGGGACTCCCCGGGAGATACGCAGTATTTT.

The rearrangement links TRBV28 to TRBJ1-3, with 7 bases matching TRBD1. The germline V gene encodes CDR1 MDHEN and CDR2 SYDVKM. This CDR3 has 18 residues. The trim removed 8 bases at V and 7 bases at J, leaving 23 bases unmatched. The CDR3 nucleotides are TGTGCCAGCCTCCCCATCGAAGGGGGCCGTGCTGGATCCAACACCATATATTTT. Amino acids: CASLPIEGGRAGSNTIYF.

This clone was counted a single time. The chain carries TRBV9 and TRBJ1-5; D is undetermined. V was trimmed by 0 bases and J by 1 base, leaving 8 bases between them. Looked up from germline, CDR1 is SGDLS and CDR2 is YYNGEE. The CDR3 runs 15 residues. The CDR3 nucleotides are TGTGCCAGCAGCGTAGGTCCCCAAAGCAATCAGCCCCAGCATTTT. This encodes CASSVGPQSNQPQHF.

The chain uses TRBV18 and TRBJ2-5; D not resolved. Trimming pared 6 bases from V and 3 bases from J, leaving 17 bases between. In germline, CDR1 is KGHSH, CDR2 LQKENI. The CDR3 is made up of 15 amino acids. This chain's CDR3 is CASSPPPGREETQYF. CDR3 DNA: TGTGCCAGCTCCCCCCCGCCAGGACGGGAAGAGACCCAGTACTTC.

The chain carries TRBV18 and TRBJ2-3; the match to TRBD1 covers 7 bases. The V segment lost 4 bases and the J segment 2 bases; nucleotides outside the gene matches: 6. CDR3 size: 15 residues. From germline, CDR1 is KGHSH and CDR2 LQKENI. CDR3 protein: CASSRQGTPTDTQYF. In DNA, the CDR3 is TGTGCCAGCTCACGACAGGGTACCCCCACAGATACGCAGTATTTT.

The chain couples TRBV6-4 to TRBJ2-7; 7 positions agree with TRBD2. V lost 6 bases, J lost 6 bases, and 11 bases stayed unmatched. The germline V gene has CDR1 MRHNA and CDR2 SNTAGT. The CDR3 contains 14 residues. CDR3 loop: CASSLTSRVREQYF. The CDR3 nucleotides read TGTGCCAGCAGCCTGACTAGCCGGGTTCGCGAGCAGTACTTC.